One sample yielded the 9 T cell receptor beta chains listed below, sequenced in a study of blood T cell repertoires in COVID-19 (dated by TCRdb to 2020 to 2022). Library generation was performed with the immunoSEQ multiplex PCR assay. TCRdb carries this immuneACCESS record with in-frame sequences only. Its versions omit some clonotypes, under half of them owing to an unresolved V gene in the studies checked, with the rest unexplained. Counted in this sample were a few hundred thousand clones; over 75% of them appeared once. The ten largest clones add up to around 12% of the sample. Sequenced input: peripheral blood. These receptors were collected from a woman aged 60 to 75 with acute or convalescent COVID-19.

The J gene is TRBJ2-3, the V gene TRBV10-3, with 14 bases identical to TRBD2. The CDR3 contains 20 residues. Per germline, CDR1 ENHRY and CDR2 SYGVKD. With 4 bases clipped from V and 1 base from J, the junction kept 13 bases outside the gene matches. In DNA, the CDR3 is TGTGCCATCAGTGCCAGACTAGCGGGGGGGAATGAGTGGGGCACAGATACGCAGTATTTT. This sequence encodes CAISARLAGGNEWGTDTQYF.

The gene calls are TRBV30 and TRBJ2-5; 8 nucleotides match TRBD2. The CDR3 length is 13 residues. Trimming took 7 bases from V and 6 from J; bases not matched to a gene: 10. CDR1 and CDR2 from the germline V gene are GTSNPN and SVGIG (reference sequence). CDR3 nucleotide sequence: TGTGCCTCCGAGGCGGGGGGCGGACAGACCCAGTACTTC. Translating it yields CASEAGGGQTQYF.

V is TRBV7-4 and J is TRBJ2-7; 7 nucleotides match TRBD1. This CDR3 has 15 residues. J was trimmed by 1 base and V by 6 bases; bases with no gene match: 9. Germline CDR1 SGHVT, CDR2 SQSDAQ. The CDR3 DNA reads TGTGCCAGCAGGAGGAGGTGGGACAGTTCCTACGAGCAGTACTTC. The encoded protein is CASRRRWDSSYEQYF. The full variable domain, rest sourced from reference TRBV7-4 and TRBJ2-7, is GAGVSQSPRYKVAKRGRDVALRCDSISGHVTLYWYRQTLGQGSEVLTYSQSDAQRDKSGRPSGRFSAERPERSVSTLKIQRTEQGDSAVYLCASRRRWDSSYEQYFGPGTRLTVT.

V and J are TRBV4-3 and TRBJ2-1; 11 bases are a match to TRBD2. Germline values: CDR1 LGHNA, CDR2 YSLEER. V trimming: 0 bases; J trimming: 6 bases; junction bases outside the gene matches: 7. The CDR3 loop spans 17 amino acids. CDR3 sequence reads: CASSQDNLGTSGNEQFF. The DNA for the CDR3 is TGCGCCAGCAGCCAAGACAATCTCGGGACTAGCGGCAATGAGCAGTTCTTC.

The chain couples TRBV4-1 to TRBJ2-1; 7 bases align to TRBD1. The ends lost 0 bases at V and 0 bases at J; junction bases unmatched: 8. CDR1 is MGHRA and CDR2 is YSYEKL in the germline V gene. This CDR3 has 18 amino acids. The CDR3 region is CASSQDLTGANSYNEQFF. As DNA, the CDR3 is TGCGCCAGCAGCCAAGATTTAACAGGGGCCAACTCCTACAATGAGCAGTTCTTC.

CDR3 sequence: CASSLAGGGKLFF. The DNA of the CDR3 is TGTGCCAGCAGTTTGGCGGGGGGCGGAAAACTGTTTTTT. The chain employs TRBV12-3 or TRBV12-4 and TRBJ1-4; tentatively, D is TRBD1 (6 bases). CDR3 length: 13 residues. The germline V and J ends were trimmed by 3 bases and 10 bases, with 12 bases remaining between them.

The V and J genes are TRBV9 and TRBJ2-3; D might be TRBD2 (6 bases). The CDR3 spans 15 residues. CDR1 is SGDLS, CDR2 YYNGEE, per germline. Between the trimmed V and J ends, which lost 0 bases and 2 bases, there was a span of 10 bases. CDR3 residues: CASSVGGVLTDTQYF. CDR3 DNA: TGTGCCAGCAGCGTAGGGGGGGTGCTCACAGATACGCAGTATTTT. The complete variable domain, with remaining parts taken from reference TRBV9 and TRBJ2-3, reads DSGVTQTPKHLITATGQRVTLRCSPRSGDLSVYWYQQSLDQGLQFLIQYYNGEERAKGNILERFSAQQFPDLHSELNLSSLELGDSALYFCASSVGGVLTDTQYFGPGTRLTVL.

CDR3 protein: CSVHPAGVGTDTQYF. The DNA for the CDR3 is TGCAGCGTTCATCCCGCGGGAGTGGGCACAGATACGCAGTATTTT. The chain couples TRBV29-1 to TRBJ2-3; TRBD2 matches 7 bases. CDR3 length: 15 amino acids. Looked up from germline, CDR1 is SQVTM and CDR2 is ANQGSEA. Trimming took 5 bases from V and 1 from J; bases not matched to a gene: 9.

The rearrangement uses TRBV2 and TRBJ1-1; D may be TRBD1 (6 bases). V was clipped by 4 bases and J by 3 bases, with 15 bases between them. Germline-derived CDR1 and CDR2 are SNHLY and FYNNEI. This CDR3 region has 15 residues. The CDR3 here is CASSGGGRGHTEAFF. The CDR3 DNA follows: TGTGCCAGCAGTGGGGGGGGCAGGGGCCACACTGAAGCTTTCTTT.